This TCR beta chain was retrieved from a study of shared clonotypes between healthy human individuals (TCRdb year 2020). Regarding the complete study: The cohort comprised a couple of women and a few men aged 18 to 49 years. Blood TCR repertoires of about five healthy adults were deeply sequenced to estimate repertoire size and the extent of clonotype sharing between individuals. To increase sequencing depth and limit assay-specific biases, TCR repertoire library preparation and sequencing were carried out by different laboratories using diverse techniques. Per donor, leukapheresis produced somewhere between about 0.94 and 9.5 billion PBMCs.

Using the deep immunoSEQ assay, multiplex PCR amplified TCR CDR3 regions from genomic DNA. Extracted genomic DNA from each cell subset was spread evenly across all wells of several immunoSEQ 96-well plates, with each plate serving as a replicate. For unsorted PBMC, each replicate PCR was loaded with roughly 270 ng genomic DNA, equivalent to about 33,000 T cell genomes. Unsorted PBMC genomic DNA was sequenced across ten immunoSEQ deep assay plates. Purified libraries were quantified with a Qubit 3.0 fluorometer, sized on a Bioanalyzer 2100, and re-quantified with the KAPA Library Quantification kit. Every immunoSEQ 96-well plate was sequenced on a separate single-read 150-cycle Illumina NextSeq 550 flow cell. Concerning the study's data processing: Because only junctional sequences without quality scores were contained in the immunoSEQ output, filtering matching that applied to full-length reads could not be performed. Sequences were annotated with PyIR, a Python wrapper for IgBLAST v1.9, using IMGT germline references to assign V/J genes and CDR3. Reads were filtered out if the reads had weak V/J assignments (E-value above 1e-6), no CDR3, stop codons, out-of-frame junctions, or ambiguous translated residues. V3J clonotypes were defined as sequences sharing an identical inferred V gene, J gene, and CDR3 amino acid sequence. To compute the percentage overlap between repertoires, the number of shared unique clonotypes was divided by the size of the smaller repertoire. RTK rarefaction, the Chao1 estimator, and Recon v2.1 estimates of unobserved clonotypes were used to assess repertoire richness. The clones in this table, taken by TCRdb from immuneACCESS, are in-frame only. Not every clone is retained; where verified, under half of the shortfall comes from an unresolved V gene, and the cause of the rest is unknown. V, J and clone size were drawn from that table, and D and trimming were deduced from the DNA. The sample yields over 400,000 clones; 65% to 85% were counted once. Together, the top ten hold about 13% of the sample.

Of note for this clone: Its specific antigen is unknown. The record has no base qualities; no much larger clone is one base away.

The investigation overall reported the following: Because the study included a small number of donors, the genetic and exposure-history diversity represented was limited. Sampling was limited to blood, and TCR repertoires in tissue likely differ from TCR repertoires in blood. Based on pairwise subsampling, the degree of clonotype sharing among donors was expected to be affected by sequencing depth.

V and J lose 4 bases and 3 bases, and a span of 16 bases separates them. Reading from cysteine to phenylalanine, the CDR3 counts 16 amino acids. The retained sequence is limited to the CDR3, 48 bases, with the frame set at the first base. Looking up the germline V gene yields CDR1 SGHTA and CDR2 FQGNSA. Donors were healthy HIV-negative adults with no recently reported acute infections or vaccinations. Every donor was a Caucasian adult living in Nashville, Tennessee, USA. For unsorted samples, 90 million or so PBMCs were counted and genomic DNA was extracted with the QIAamp DNA Blood Mini kit. Blood was collected by leukapheresis, and PBMCs were isolated by Ficoll-Histopaque density gradient centrifugation and then cryopreserved in liquid nitrogen vapor phase.

The chain was built from TRBV7-2 and TRBJ1-5, with the D gene not clear enough to name. The source of this sequence is a woman aged 40 to 55 in good health. Some clones in this sample may be carry-over from other donors' samples. The sample comprised PBMCs. The CDR3 reads CASSSPDRAFNQPQHF. The DNA is as follows: TGTGCCAGCAGCTCCCCGGATAGGGCTTTCAATCAGCCCCAGCATTTT.